These 21 T cell receptor beta chains were sequenced from one sample in a study of cytomegalovirus exposure and HLA in healthy donors. Use of 60 Vbeta and 13 Jbeta primers characterized the PCR. This table comes from immunoSEQ multiplex PCR, and its TCRdb copy is limited to in-frame clones, with some not included. The data contain around 92,000 clones, roughly 79% of them singletons. The sequenced sample was PBMCs. The receptors come from an older woman in good health and CMV-seropositive.

The rearrangement links TRBV30 to TRBJ1-5; 7 bases map to TRBD1. The V segment lost 5 bases and the J segment 3 bases; nucleotides outside the gene matches: 4. The CDR3 runs 13 residues. Germline V lookup: CDR1 GTSNPN, CDR2 SVGIG (reference sequence). The CDR3 sequence is CAWSGQVNQPQHF. In nucleotides, the CDR3 is TGTGCCTGGTCCGGACAGGTCAATCAGCCCCAGCATTTT.

The chain has TRBV7-2 and TRBJ1-4, with D perhaps TRBD1 (6 bases). Trimming took 6 bases from V and 11 from J, leaving 16 bases between them. This CDR3 is built from 13 residues. CDR1 is SGHTA, CDR2 FQGNSA, per germline. CDR3 in amino acids: CASRPRQEEKLFF. The DNA of the CDR3 is TGTGCCAGCAGACCCCGACAGGAGGAGAAACTGTTTTTT.

The chain recombines TRBV21-1 with TRBJ2-7; the table's D call of TRBD2 was not tested on the DNA. TRBV21-1 is deemed a pseudogene. The length of the CDR3 is 13 residues. This CDR3 is CASETSGNNEQYF. DNA of the CDR3: TGTGCCAGCGAAACTAGCGGGAACAACGAGCAGTACTTC.

The chain links TRBV10-3 to TRBJ1-4; 9 bases map to TRBD1. The CDR3 runs 14 residues. Germline assignment: CDR1 ENHRY and CDR2 SYGVKD. The trim removed 7 bases at V and 3 bases at J, leaving 3 bases unmatched. The DNA of the CDR3 is TGTGCCATCATTAGACAGGGGGCTAATGAAAAACTGTTTTTT. Translating it yields CAIIRQGANEKLFF.

This clone was counted once. The rearrangement links TRBV11-3 to TRBJ2-1, with TRBD2 identical over 10 bases. Germline V gene lookup returns CDR1 SGHNT and CDR2 YENEEA. The CDR3 covers 19 residues. Trimming removed 1 base from V and 7 bases from J; junction bases left unmatched: 16. CDR3 sequence (DNA): TGTGCCAGCAGCTTAGGCGTTGCTAGCGGGGGTCCTCCAGCTAATGAGCAGTTCTTC. Its protein product is CASSLGVASGGPPANEQFF.

The V call is TRBV27, the J call TRBJ1-1, with D uncertain. This CDR3 has 15 amino acids. Germline V CDR1 and CDR2: MNHEY, SMNVEV (reference sequence). Trimming shortened V by 3 bases and J by 0 bases, and 11 bases separated the two germline ends. CDR3 coding DNA: TGTGCCAGCAGTTTCGGTCGAGCGTTGAACACTGAAGCTTTCTTT. It codes for CASSFGRALNTEAFF.

J is TRBJ2-1 and V is TRBV5-1; D is perhaps TRBD2 (6 bases). Germline V lookup: CDR1 SGHRS, CDR2 YFSETQ. The CDR3 runs to 14 residues. V was cut by 4 bases and J by 2 bases, with 10 bases left in between. CDR3 DNA sequence: TGCGCCAGCAGCGTGACTAGTACCTACAATGAGCAGTTCTTC. Translation: CASSVTSTYNEQFF.

The J gene is TRBJ2-3, the V gene TRBV6-5; D unclear. V was cut by 2 bases and J by 4 bases, with 13 bases left in between. Germline V lookup: CDR1 MNHEY, CDR2 SVGAGI. This CDR3 is 15 amino acids long. CDR3 coding DNA: TGTGCCAGCAGTTACCAATCAGGTTCCCCAGATACGCAGTATTTT. It specifies CASSYQSGSPDTQYF.

The DNA for the CDR3 is TGCGCCAGCAGCCCTCGGACAGGGGGCAACTACGAGCAGTACTTC. Translation: CASSPRTGGNYEQYF. V usage is TRBV5-1 and J usage is TRBJ2-7; the match to TRBD1 covers 11 bases. Germline CDR1 and CDR2: SGHRS and YFSETQ. This CDR3 has 15 amino acids. J lost 3 bases, V lost 4 bases, and 6 bases had no gene match.

This chain links TRBV6-1 with TRBJ1-5, with 8 bases aligning to TRBD1. The V gene's germline CDR1 is MNHNS and CDR2 SASEGT. The CDR3 runs 15 residues. The ends lost 4 bases at V and 6 bases at J; junction bases unmatched: 8. The CDR3: CASSAPDRDAQPQHF. In nucleotides, the CDR3 is TGTGCCAGCAGTGCTCCGGACAGGGATGCTCAGCCCCAGCATTTT.

V is TRBV7-4 and J is TRBJ2-7, with 8 nucleotides matching TRBD1. The ends lost 5 bases at V and 7 bases at J; junction bases unmatched: 19. The V gene's germline CDR1 is SGHVT and CDR2 SQSDAQ. There are 17 residues in the CDR3. The CDR3 loop is CASSRTGKREPWCEQYF. The CDR3 DNA sequence: TGTGCCAGCAGCCGGACAGGGAAGAGGGAGCCCTGGTGTGAGCAGTACTTC.

This clone was found once. The rearrangement joins TRBV28 to TRBJ1-1; TRBD1 agrees at 7 bases. Germline CDR1 is MDHEN and CDR2 is SYDVKM. This CDR3 region has 13 residues. The V and J ends lost 4 bases and 7 bases, in that order; junction bases with no gene match: 6. The CDR3 DNA is TGTGCCAGCAGTTCCGGACAGGTCGTTGAAGCTTTCTTT. As protein: CASSSGQVVEAFF.

J is TRBJ2-1 and V is TRBV19, with TRBD2 matching 11 bases. The CDR3 is 16 residues long. The germline V gene encodes CDR1 LNHDA and CDR2 SQIVND (reference sequence). Trimming took 5 bases from V and 4 from J; bases not matched to a gene: 7. The CDR3 DNA reads TGTGCCAGTAGTGCACTAGCGGGAGTGGGTTACAATGAGCAGTTCTTC. Translated: CASSALAGVGYNEQFF.

The chain is built from TRBV28 and TRBJ1-5; 10 nucleotides align to TRBD1. Looked up from germline, CDR1 is MDHEN and CDR2 is SYDVKM. V lost 6 bases to trimming and J lost 3 bases; unmatched junction nucleotides: 8. This CDR3 has 16 residues. CDR3: CASRSWTGGNNQPQHF. Written as DNA, the CDR3 is TGTGCCAGCAGATCCTGGACAGGGGGAAACAATCAGCCCCAGCATTTT.

This chain links TRBV27 with TRBJ2-7, with TRBD1 matching 12 bases. Looked up from germline, CDR1 is MNHEY and CDR2 is SMNVEV (reference sequence). The CDR3 has 15 amino acids. J lost 6 bases, V lost 4 bases, and 7 bases had no gene match. CDR3 sequence reads: CASSSAGTGGFEQYF. In nucleotides, the CDR3 is TGTGCCAGCAGTTCCGCCGGGACAGGGGGCTTCGAGCAGTACTTC.

Concerning this clone itself: One junction end disagrees with the germline gene, perhaps due to a read error. V usage is TRBV7-9 and J usage is TRBJ1-6; D gene unclear. CDR3 length equals 17 residues. The germline V gene encodes CDR1 SEHNR and CDR2 FQNEAQ (reference sequence). The CDR3 loop reads CSSSLAQAPTYNSPLHF. For the CDR3, the DNA is TGTTCCAGCAGCTTAGCGCAGGCCCCCACGTATAATTCACCCCTCCACTTT.

The chain is built from TRBV5-4 and TRBJ1-3, with a tentative D call TRBD1 (5 bases). Trimming stripped 2 bases from V and 0 bases from J, with 15 bases between. The length of the CDR3 is 17 residues. CDR1 is SGHNT and CDR2 is YYREEE in the germline V gene (reference sequence). CDR3 in amino acids: CASSFGAGPFSGNTIYF. In DNA, the CDR3 is TGTGCCAGCAGCTTCGGTGCGGGACCTTTCTCTGGAAACACCATATATTTT.

The chain employs TRBV13 and TRBJ1-3; 9 bases are shared with TRBD1. V shed 6 bases and J 2 bases; nucleotides not matched to a gene: 5. The germline gives CDR1 PRHDT, CDR2 FYEKMQ (reference sequence). This CDR3 contains 15 residues. The CDR3 sequence: CASSLTGGTGNTIYF. The CDR3 bases are TGTGCCAGCAGTCTCACAGGGGGCACTGGAAACACCATATATTTT.

The chain is built from TRBV7-2 and TRBJ2-3; 10 bases match TRBD1. The V gene end was trimmed by 5 bases and the J gene end by 5 bases; junction bases not matched to a gene: 13. CDR1 is SGHTA and CDR2 is FQGNSA in the germline V gene. This CDR3 is built from 17 residues. In DNA form, the CDR3 reads TGTGCCAGCAGCCCCTCCGGGACAGGGGTTTTAGGAGATACGCAGTATTTT. It encodes CASSPSGTGVLGDTQYF. Full variable domain (rest looked up from reference TRBV7-2 and TRBJ2-3): GAGVSQSPSNKVTEKGKDVELRCDPISGHTALYWYRQSLGQGLEFLIYFQGNSAPDKSGLPSDRFSAERTGGSVSTLTIQRTQQEDSAVYLCASSPSGTGVLGDTQYFGPGTRLTVL.

The chain joins TRBV11-2 to TRBJ2-3; 9 nucleotides agree with TRBD1. Germline V gives CDR1 SGHAT, CDR2 FQNNGV. The CDR3 spans 16 residues. The trim removed 5 bases at V and 4 bases at J, leaving 10 bases unmatched. CDR3 region: CASSPEETGGSDTQYF. The CDR3 region has the DNA TGTGCCAGCAGCCCAGAGGAGACAGGGGGTTCAGATACGCAGTATTTT.

CDR3 bases: TGTGCCAGCACTCTAAGGAAGCAGGGTAGCGGGGGTGCAACCCAGTACTTC. Translating it yields CASTLRKQGSGGATQYF. V usage is TRBV28 and J usage is TRBJ2-5, with TRBD2 identical over 9 bases. Trimming at V came to 7 bases and at J to 8 bases, leaving 20 bases not matched to a gene. Germline values: CDR1 MDHEN, CDR2 SYDVKM. The CDR3 runs 17 residues.